This T cell receptor (beta chain) derives from a study of beta chain features in type 1 diabetes (dated by TCRdb to the late 2010s). Background on the whole study: No differences in mean age, gender distribution, total cell number or subset yield were found between patients and healthy donors. A total of some 100,000,000 sorted cells were examined across all samples, and a strong correlation was observed between cell number per subset and RNA yield. In the study, recently diagnosed type 1 diabetes patients and matched healthy donors were compared on the TCRB repertoires of their sorted circulating CD4+ T cell subsets. Regulatory and stem cell-like memory subsets were obtained from only 8 patients and roughly eight healthy donors, while naive and central memory subsets were obtained from all 30 or so donors.

Results and caveats for the whole study, not just this receptor: PCR might favor shorter templates, but patient and control samples were amplified and corrected together, so any skew would affect both groups equally. A moderate but significant shortening of TCRB CDR3 length was observed in type 1 diabetes patients in all four CD4+ subsets. HLA sub-analyses involved small numbers of individuals, so any influence of HLA type on TCRB rearrangement remained unresolved. Because cDNA was sequenced instead of genomic DNA, highly expressing activated cells could be over-represented, though the groups showed no difference in activation or CD3 levels. Naive, central memory and regulatory TCRB repertoires appeared to be more similar among patients than among healthy donors. Fewer insertions and more nucleotide deletions at VDJ recombination sites were observed in patients with type 1 diabetes, implying thymic rearrangement abnormalities.

Of note for this clone: This clone's antigen is unknown. No base-level quality is on record; no much larger clone is a single base apart.

Each donor gave one peripheral blood draw, averaging roughly 100 mL, which was collected into heparinised tubes. Using a panel that included CD45RO, CCR7, CD25, CD127, CD95 and CD27, naive, central memory, regulatory and stem cell-like memory CD4+ T cells were sorted on a BD FACSAria II. Every sorted population had a purity above 95%. PBMCs were isolated right away by Lymphoprep density gradient centrifugation and were stained directly, without culture. To minimize batch effects, samples were stained and sorted in pairs, one healthy donor with one patient per experiment. There are 13 amino acids in the CDR3, from cysteine to valine inclusive. Only CDR3 DNA is held: 39 bases, read in frame from base 1. The germline V gene (reference sequence) specifies MNHNY as CDR1 and SVGAGI as CDR2. Relative to germline, V is missing 8 bases and J is missing 4 bases, with 5 bases of the junction outside any gene match.

The entire amount of isolated RNA was reverse transcribed using the High Capacity cDNA Reverse Transcription Kit, so the sequenced TCRB transcripts were expressed ones. Naive, central memory and regulatory T cell samples underwent deep immunoSEQ sequencing, averaging around 3.7 million total reads per sample. Sorted cells were lysed in RLT buffer, and RNA was extracted using DNase-treated RNeasy Micro or Mini kits according to cell number. Each cell subset was processed on its own to prevent cross-contamination, while patient and healthy donor samples were processed together. The immunoSEQ multiplex PCR was used to amplify TCRB sequences from cDNA, generating 87-bp fragments that spanned the CDR3 region. The amplicons were sequenced using the Illumina HiSeq platform. Per the source publication's procedure: Synthetic template baselines were used to correct PCR bias computationally, reads within Hamming distance 2 were collapsed together, and singletons that could not be merged were discarded. Reads were aligned against IMGT so that V, D and J genes, CDR3 length and insertions or deletions at six rearrangement sites could be assigned. Within each subset, clonotype counts were normalized to sorted cell number, after which true diversity and Gini coefficients were computed with the tcR R package. The overlap coefficient, calculated on TCRB nucleotide sequences, was used to measure repertoire sharing. As a proxy for the pre-selection repertoire, out-of-frame TCRB sequences from naive cells were analyzed. Entries here come from immuneACCESS through TCRdb and include only in-frame sequences with V and J called. Some clones fail to appear in such tables; in the studies checked, an unresolved V gene covers under half of the shortfall, and the cause of the remainder is unknown. V, J and clone size are those of that table, while D and trimming were read from the DNA. The table for this sample lists under 450,000 clones; approximately 14% of them were counted only once. The ten top clones hold approximately 0.038% of the sample.

Sequenced input: naive CD4+ T cells from blood. Reading the label with the study, this specimen's cell subset or site is: true naive CD4+ T cells. This TCR derives from a man aged 30 to 45 in good health. Rearrangement joined TRBV6-6 to TRBJ2-7, with 10 middle bases fitting TRBD2. CDR3 loop: CASASGSEYEQYV. Read as DNA, the sequence is TGTGCCAGCGCTAGCGGGAGCGAATACGAGCAGTACGTC.